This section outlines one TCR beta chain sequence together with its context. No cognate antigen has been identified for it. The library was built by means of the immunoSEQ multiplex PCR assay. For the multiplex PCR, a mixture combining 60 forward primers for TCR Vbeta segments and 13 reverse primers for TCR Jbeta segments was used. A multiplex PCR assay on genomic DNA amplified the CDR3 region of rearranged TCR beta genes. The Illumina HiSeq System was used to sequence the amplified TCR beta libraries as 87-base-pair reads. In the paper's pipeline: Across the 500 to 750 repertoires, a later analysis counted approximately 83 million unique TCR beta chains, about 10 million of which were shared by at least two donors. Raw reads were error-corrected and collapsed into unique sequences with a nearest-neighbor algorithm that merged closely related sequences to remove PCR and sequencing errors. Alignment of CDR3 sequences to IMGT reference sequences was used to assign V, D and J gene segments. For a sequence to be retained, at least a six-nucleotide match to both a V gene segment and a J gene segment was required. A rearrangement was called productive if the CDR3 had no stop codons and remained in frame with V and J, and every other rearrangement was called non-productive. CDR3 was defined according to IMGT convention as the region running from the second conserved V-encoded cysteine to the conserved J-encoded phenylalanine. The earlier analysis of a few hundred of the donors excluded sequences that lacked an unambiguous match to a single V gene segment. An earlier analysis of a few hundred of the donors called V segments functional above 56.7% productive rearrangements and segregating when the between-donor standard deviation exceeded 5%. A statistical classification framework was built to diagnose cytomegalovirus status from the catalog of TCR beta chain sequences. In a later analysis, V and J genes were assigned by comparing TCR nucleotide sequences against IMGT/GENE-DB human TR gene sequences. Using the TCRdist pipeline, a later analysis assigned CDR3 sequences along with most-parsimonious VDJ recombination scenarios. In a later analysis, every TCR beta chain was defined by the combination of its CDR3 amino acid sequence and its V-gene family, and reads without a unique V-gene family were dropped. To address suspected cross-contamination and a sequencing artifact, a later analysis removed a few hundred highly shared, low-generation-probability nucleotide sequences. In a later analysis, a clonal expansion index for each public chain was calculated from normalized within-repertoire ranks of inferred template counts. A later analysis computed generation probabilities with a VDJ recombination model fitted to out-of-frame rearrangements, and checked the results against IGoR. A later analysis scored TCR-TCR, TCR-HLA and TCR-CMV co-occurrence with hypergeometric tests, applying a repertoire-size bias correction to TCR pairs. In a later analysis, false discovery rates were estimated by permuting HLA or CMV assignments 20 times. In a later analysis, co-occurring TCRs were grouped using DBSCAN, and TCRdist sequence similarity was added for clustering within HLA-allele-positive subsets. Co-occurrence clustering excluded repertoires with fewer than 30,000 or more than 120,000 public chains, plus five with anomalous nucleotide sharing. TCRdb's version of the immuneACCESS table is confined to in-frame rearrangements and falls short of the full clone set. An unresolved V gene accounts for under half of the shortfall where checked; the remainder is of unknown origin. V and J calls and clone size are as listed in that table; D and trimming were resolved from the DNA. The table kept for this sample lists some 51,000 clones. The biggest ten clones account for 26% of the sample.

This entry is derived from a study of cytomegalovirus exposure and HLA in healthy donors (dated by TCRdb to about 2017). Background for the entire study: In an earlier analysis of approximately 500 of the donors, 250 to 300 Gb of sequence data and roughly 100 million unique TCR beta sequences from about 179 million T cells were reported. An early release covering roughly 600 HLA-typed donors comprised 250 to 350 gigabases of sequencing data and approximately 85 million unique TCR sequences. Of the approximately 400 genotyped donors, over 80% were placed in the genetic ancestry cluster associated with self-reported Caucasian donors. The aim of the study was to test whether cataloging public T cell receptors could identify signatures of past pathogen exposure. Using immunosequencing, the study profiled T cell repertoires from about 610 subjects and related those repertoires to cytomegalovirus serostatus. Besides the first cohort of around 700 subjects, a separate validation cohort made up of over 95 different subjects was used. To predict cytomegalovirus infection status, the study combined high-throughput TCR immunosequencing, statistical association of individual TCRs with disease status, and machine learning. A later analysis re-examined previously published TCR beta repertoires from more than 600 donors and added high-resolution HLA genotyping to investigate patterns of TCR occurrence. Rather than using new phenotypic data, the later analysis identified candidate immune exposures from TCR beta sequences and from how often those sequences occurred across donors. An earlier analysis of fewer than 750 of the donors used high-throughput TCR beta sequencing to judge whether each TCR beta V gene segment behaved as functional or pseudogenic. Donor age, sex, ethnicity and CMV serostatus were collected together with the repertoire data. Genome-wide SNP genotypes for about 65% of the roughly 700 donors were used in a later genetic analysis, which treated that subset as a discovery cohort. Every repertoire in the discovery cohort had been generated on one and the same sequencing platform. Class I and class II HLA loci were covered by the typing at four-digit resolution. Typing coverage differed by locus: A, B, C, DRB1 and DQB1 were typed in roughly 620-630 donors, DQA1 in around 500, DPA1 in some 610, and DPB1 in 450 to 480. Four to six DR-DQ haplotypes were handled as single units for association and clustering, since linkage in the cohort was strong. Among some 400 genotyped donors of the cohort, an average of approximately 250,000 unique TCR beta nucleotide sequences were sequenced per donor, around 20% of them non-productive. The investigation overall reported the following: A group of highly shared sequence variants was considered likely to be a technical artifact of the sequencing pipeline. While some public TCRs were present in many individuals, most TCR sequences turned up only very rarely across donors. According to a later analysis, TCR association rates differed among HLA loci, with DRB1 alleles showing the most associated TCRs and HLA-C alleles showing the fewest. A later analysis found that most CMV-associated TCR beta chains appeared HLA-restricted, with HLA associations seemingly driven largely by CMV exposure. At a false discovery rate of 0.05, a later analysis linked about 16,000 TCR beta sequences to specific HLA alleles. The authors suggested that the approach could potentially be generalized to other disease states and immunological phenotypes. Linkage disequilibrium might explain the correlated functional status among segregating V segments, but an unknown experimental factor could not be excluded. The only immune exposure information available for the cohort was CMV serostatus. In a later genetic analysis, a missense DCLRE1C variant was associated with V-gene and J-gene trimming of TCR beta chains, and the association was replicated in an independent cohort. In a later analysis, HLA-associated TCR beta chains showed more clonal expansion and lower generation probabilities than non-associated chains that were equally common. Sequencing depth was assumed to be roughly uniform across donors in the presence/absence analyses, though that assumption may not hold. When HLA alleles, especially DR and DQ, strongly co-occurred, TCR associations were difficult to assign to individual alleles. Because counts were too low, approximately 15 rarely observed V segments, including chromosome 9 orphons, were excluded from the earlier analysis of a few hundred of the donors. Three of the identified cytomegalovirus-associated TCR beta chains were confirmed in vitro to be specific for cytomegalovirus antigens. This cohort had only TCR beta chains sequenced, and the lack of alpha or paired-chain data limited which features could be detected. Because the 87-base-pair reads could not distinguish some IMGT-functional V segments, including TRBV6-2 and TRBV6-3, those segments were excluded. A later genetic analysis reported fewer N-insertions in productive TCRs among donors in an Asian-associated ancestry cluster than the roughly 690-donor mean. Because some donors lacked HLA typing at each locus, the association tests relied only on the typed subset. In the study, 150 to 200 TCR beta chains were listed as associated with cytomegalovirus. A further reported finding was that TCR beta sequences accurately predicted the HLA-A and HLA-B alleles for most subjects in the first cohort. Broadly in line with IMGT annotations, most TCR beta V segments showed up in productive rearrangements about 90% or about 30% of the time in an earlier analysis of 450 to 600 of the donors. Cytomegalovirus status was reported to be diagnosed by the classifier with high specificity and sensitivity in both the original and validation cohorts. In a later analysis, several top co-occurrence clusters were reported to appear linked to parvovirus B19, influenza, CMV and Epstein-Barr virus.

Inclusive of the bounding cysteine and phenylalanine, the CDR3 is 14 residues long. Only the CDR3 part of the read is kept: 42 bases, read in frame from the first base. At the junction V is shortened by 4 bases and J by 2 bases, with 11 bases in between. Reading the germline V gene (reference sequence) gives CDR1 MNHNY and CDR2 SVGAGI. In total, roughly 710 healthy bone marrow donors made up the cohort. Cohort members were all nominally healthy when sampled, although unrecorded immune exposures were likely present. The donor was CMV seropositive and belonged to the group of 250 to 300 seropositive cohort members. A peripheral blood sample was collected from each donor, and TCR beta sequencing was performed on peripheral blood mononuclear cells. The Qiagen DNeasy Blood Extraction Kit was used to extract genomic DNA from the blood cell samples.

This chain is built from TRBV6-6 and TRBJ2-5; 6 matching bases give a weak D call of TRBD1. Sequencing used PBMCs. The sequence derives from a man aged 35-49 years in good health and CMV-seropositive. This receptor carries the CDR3 CASSSQGIQETQYF. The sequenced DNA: TGTGCCAGCAGTTCACAGGGTATTCAAGAGACCCAGTACTTC.